This T cell receptor beta chain is from a study of blood T cell repertoires in COVID-19. The overall study: Acute and convalescent COVID-19 specimens originated in the United States, Italy and Spain. Sources were T cells, B-cell-depleted T cells, or PBMCs; the material itself was cDNA or gDNA.

Authors' data handling: Reference gene primers were amplified, and this amplification served to estimate nucleated cell counts. Profiling relied on immunoSEQ multiplex PCR, and the TCRdb table lists in-frame clones only, not all of them. Clone size and V and J calls were adopted from that table, with D and trimming inferred from the DNA. The sample lists some 56,000 clones, 70% to 90% seen once, with about 7.1% in the top ten. The CDR3 totals 13 residues. The germline V gene has CDR1 KGHSH and CDR2 LQKENI. Trimming removed 4 bases from V and 7 bases from J, with 10 bases in between. Concerning this clone itself: Additional DNA sequences in this sample encode the identical CDR3.

This clonotype was sampled from a man in his 60s with acute or convalescent COVID-19. Sequenced input: peripheral blood. The V gene is TRBV18, the J gene TRBJ1-4; tentative D call: TRBD1 (6 bases). CDR3 nucleotide sequence: TGTGCCAGCTCACAACAGGGCGGTGAAAAACTGTTTTTT. Amino acid sequence: CASSQQGGEKLFF.